This T cell receptor (beta chain) stems from a study of T cell responses to AZD1222 COVID-19 vaccine. Germline CDR1 reads SGDLS; CDR2 reads YYNGEE. V lost 4 bases and J 6 bases, leaving 26 bases between the germline ends. There are 19 residues in the CDR3. Study-wide results and limits: Without day 14 samples, only post-peak T cell repertoires were studied. At study baseline, merely about 6 AZD1222 recipients were seropositive. Donors were mostly white British, more females; clonal diversity possibly underestimated.

As regards this clone: No antigen is known for it.

Only in-frame clones appear in the TCRdb table, and some are missing; sequencing was by immunoSEQ multiplex PCR. The sample lists around 54,000 clones; 86% were seen once. This sequence was found in an adult who received the AZD1222 COVID-19 vaccine. This specimen consisted of peripheral blood, obtained 28 days after the second AZD1222 dose. The rearrangement uses TRBV9 and TRBJ1-6, with a weak D call TRBD1 (5 bases). The CDR3 DNA reads as TGTGCCAGCAGCCCGTACTCCTACAGGACCCTCTCCCTTAATTCACCCCTCCACTTT. Protein product: CASSPYSYRTLSLNSPLHF.